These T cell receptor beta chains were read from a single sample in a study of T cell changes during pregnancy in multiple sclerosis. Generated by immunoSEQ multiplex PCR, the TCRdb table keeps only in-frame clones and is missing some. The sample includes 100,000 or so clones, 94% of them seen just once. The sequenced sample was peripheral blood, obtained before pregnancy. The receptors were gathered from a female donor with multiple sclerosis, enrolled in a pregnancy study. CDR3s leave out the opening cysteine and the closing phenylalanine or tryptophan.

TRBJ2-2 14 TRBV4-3 ASSQEGGGNTGELF
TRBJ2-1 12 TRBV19 ASSAPLGQGEQF
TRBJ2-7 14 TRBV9 ASSADTGPAEYEQY
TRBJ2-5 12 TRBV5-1 ASSFRGDGETQY
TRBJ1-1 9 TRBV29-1 SVDKYTEAF
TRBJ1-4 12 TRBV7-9 ASSSQGADEKLF
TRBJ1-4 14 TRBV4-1 ASSQDLGQGRGKLF
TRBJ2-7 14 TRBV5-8 ASKETPLAGRGEQY
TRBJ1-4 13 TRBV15 ATSRERRDNEKLF
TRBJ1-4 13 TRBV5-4 ASSLAGTGVEKLF
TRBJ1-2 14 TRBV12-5 ASGPYRQDANYGYT
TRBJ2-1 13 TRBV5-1 ASSSGLAGPNEQF
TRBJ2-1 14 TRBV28 ASRPLRQGRHNEQF
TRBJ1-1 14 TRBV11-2 ASSLPGQGEGVEAF
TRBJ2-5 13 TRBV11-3 ASSRTSGIGETQY
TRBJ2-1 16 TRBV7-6 ASSLSGRVPSSYNEQF
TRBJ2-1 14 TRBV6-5 ASSYPGTRITNEQF
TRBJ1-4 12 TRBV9 ASSVVPGEGKLF
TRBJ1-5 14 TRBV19 ASSAQGFYSNQPQH
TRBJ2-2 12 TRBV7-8 ASSFRGDTGELF
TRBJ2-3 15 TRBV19 ASSITHTGFFTDTQY
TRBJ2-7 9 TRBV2 ASRGHYEQY
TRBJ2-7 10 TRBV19 ASSPSSYEQY
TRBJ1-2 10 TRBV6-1 ASSSALYGYT
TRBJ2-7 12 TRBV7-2 ASSLGIAGDEQY
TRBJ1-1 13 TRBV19 ASSSLTGTNTEAF